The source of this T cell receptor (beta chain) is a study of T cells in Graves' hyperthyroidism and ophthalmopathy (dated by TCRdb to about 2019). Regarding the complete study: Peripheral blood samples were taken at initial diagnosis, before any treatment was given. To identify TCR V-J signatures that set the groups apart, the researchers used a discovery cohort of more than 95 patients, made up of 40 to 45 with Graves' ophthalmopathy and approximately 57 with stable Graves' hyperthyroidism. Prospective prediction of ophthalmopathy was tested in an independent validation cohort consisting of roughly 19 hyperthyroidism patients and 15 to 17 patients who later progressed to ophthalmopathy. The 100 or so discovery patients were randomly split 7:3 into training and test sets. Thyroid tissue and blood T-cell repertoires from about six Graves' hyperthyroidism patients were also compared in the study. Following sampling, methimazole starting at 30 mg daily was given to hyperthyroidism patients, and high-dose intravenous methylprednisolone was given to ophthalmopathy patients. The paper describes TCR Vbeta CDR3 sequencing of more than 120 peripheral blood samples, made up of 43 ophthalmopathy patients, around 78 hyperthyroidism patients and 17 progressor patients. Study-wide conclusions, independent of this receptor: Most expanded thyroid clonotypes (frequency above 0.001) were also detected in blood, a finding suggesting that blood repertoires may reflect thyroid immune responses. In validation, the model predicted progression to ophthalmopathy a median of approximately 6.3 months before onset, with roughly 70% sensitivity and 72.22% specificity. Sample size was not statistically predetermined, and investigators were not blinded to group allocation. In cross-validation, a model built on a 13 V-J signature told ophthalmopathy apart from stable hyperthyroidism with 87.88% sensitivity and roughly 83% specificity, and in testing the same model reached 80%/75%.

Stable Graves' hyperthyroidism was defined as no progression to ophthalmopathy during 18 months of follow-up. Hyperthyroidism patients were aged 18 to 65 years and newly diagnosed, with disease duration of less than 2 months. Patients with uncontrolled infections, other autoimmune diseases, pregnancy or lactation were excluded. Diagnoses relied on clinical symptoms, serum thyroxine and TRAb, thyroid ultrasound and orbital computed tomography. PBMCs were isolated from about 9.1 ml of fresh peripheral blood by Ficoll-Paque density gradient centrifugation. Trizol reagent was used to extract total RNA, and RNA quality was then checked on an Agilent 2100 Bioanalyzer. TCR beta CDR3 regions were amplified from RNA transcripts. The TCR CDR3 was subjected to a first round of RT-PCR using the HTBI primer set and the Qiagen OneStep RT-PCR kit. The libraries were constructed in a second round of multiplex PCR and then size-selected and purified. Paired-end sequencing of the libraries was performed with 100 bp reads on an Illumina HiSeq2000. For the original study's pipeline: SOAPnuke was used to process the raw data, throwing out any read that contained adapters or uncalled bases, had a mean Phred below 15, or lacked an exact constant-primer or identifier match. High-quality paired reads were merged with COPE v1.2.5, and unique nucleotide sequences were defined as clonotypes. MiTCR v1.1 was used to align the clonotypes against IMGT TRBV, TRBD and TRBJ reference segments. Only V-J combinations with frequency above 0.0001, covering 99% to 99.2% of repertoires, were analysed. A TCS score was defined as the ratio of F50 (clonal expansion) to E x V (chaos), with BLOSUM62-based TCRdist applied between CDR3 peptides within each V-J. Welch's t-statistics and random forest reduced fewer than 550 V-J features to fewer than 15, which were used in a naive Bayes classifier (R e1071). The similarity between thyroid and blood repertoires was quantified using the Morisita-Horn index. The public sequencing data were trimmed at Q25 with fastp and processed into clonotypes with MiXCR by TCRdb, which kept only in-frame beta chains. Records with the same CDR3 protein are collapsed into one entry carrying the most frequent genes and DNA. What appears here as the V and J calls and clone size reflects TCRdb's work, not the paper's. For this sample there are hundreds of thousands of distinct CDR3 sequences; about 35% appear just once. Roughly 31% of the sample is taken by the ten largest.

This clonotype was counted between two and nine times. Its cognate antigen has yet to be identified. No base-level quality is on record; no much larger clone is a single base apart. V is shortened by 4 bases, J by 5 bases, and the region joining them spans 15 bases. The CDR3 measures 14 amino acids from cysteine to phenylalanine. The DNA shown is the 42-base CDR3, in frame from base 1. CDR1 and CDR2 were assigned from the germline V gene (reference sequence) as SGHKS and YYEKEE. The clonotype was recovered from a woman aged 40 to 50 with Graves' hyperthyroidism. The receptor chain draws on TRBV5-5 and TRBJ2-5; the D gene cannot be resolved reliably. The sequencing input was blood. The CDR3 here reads CASSRRSIEETQYF. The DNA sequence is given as TGTGCCAGCAGCCGCCGGAGCATCGAGGAGACCCAGTACTTC.